This is a list of T cell receptor beta chains from one sample in a study. TCRdb recomputed calls from the 5' RACE reads with MiXCR, one row per CDR3 protein. The sample lists 2,500 to 3,500 distinct CDR3 sequences; 5.5% to 8.5% were seen once. Sequences were obtained from total memory T cells from blood PBMCs. The source is a female donor with HIV. Each CDR3 is given with its conserved first and last residue. D genes are given only for firm matches. Not all rows give a size; the values are once, few, many and, for expanded clones, a class.

j_call v_call clone_size d_call cdr3_nt cdr3_aa
TRBJ1-4 TRBV4-3 medium-sized TRBD1 TGCGCCAGCAGCCCCACAATGAGACAGGGGGCAGGCGAAAAACTGTTTTTT CASSPTMRQGAGEKLFF
TRBJ2-5 TRBV29-1 few TRBD2 TGCAGCGTTGTCCCTAGCGGGCCCCAAGAGACCCAGTACTTC CSVVPSGPQETQYF
TRBJ1-6 TRBV30 medium-sized TRBD1 TGTGCCTGGAGCCGGGACAGTAATTCACCCCTCCACTTT CAWSRDSNSPLHF
TRBJ1-1 TRBV19 medium-sized - TGTGCCAGTAGTATGCCGGGACACCCCCTGGGGAACACTGAAGCTTTCTTT CASSMPGHPLGNTEAFF
TRBJ1-6 TRBV3-1 medium-sized - TGTGCCAGCAGCCAAGAGGGCTCCCTATGGAGTTCACCCCTCCACTTT CASSQEGSLWSSPLHF
TRBJ1-6 TRBV30 medium-sized TRBD1 TGTGCCTGGAGTCGGACCCGGGACAGGGGTTTGGTACCCCTCCACTTT CAWSRTRDRGLVPLHF
TRBJ1-6 TRBV15 medium-sized - TGTGCCACCAGCAGGGTGGAGAATAATTCACCCCTCCACTTT CATSRVENNSPLHF
TRBJ1-2 TRBV30 large TRBD1 TGTGCCTGTTCAGGGACAGGAATAACCTACACCTTC CACSGTGITYTF
TRBJ2-1 TRBV24-1 few TRBD2 TGTGCCACCTCAGCGGGGGGGCCAAGTGAGCAGTTCTTC CATSAGGPSEQFF
TRBJ1-6 TRBV10-1 medium-sized - TGCGCCAGCCGACAGGACTATAATTCACCCCTCCACTTT CASRQDYNSPLHF
TRBJ2-1 TRBV25-1 medium-sized - TGTGCCAGCACTGAAGCAGGGGTAGGTGAGCAGTTCTTC CASTEAGVGEQFF
TRBJ1-1 TRBV10-3 few - TGTGCCATCAGTGGCGGAGGGGATCGGACTGAAGCTTTCTTT CAISGGGDRTEAFF
TRBJ2-1 TRBV10-3 few - TGTGCCATCAGTGAGTCTACAGAAAACAATGAGCAGTTCTTC CAISESTENNEQFF
TRBJ2-2 TRBV4-3 - TRBD2 TGCGCCTGCAGCCGTAGCGCTAGCGGGGGGGCCTATAGCGGGGAGCTGTTTTTT CACSRSASGGAYSGELFF
TRBJ2-5 TRBV7-6 few - TGTGCCAGCAGCTTCGGGACCCAAGAGACCCAGTACTTC CASSFGTQETQYF
TRBJ1-2 TRBV6-1 medium-sized - TGTGCCAGCAGCGAGGGAATTGGCGTCTATGGCTACACCTTC CASSEGIGVYGYTF